These 20 T cell receptor beta chains originate from one sample sequenced in a study of T cell changes during pregnancy in multiple sclerosis. Only in-frame clones appear in the TCRdb table, and some are missing; sequencing was by immunoSEQ multiplex PCR. The data hold over 50,000 clones, with approximately 92% observed a single time. The sample was CD4+ T cells from peripheral blood mononuclear cells, taken in the third trimester of pregnancy. These receptors were collected from a female donor with multiple sclerosis, enrolled in a pregnancy study.

V gene TRBV2 combines with J gene TRBJ1-1; D gene uncertain. CDR3 size: 15 residues. Trimming left V 8 bases short and J 1 base short, with 17 bases between. Germline loops: CDR1 SNHLY, CDR2 FYNNEI. CDR3 DNA: TGTGCCAGCCGATTTCAAGACACTTCGAACACTGAAGCTTTCTTT. Its protein is CASRFQDTSNTEAFF.

The chain carries TRBV11-2 and TRBJ2-1, with 8 bases matching TRBD1. V trimming: 3 bases; J trimming: 7 bases; junction bases outside the gene matches: 8. CDR1 and CDR2 (germline): SGHAT, FQNNGV. The CDR3 loop spans 15 amino acids. The CDR3: CASSFGQGARNEQFF. CDR3 nucleotides: TGTGCCAGCAGCTTCGGTCAGGGGGCTCGAAATGAGCAGTTCTTC. Drawing the rest from reference TRBV11-2 and TRBJ2-1, the complete variable domain is EAGVAQSPRYKIIEKRQSVAFWCNPISGHATLYWYQQILGQGPKLLIQFQNNGVVDDSQLPKDRFSAERLKGVDSTLKIQPAKLEDSAVYLCASSFGQGARNEQFFGPGTRLTVL.

This chain connects TRBV10-3 to TRBJ2-7; D possibly corresponds to TRBD2 (6 bases). Deletions cut 4 bases from V and 4 bases from J, with 14 bases between. Germline CDR1 reads ENHRY; CDR2 reads SYGVKD. The CDR3 is 14 amino acids. The CDR3 DNA follows: TGTGCCATCAGTGGCGGGACGGGACGATACGAGCAGTACTTC. Translated: CAISGGTGRYEQYF.

This chain joins TRBV19 and TRBJ1-2; no reliable D call. This CDR3 region has 15 residues. CDR1 is LNHDA, CDR2 SQIVND, per germline (reference sequence). V lost 5 bases and J lost 3, with 16 bases in between. This chain's CDR3 is CASSRGITEDYGYTF. Here the CDR3 DNA reads TGTGCCAGTAGTCGCGGGATAACAGAAGACTATGGCTACACCTTC. Based on the CDR3 plus reference TRBV19 and TRBJ1-2, the full variable domain is DGGITQSPKYLFRKEGQNVTLSCEQNLNHDAMYWYRQDPGQGLRLIYYSQIVNDFQKGDIAEGYSVSREKKESFPLTVTSAQKNPTAFYLCASSRGITEDYGYTFGSGTRLTVV.

The rearrangement joins TRBV28 to TRBJ1-2; 7 bases map to TRBD1. The junction had 8 bases not matched to a gene; V was cut back by 4 bases and J by 6 bases. CDR3 length: 14 amino acids. Germline lookup yields CDR1 MDHEN and CDR2 SYDVKM. CDR3 bases: TGTGCCAGCAGTTCAAACGACAGGGTGCATGGCTACACCTTC. Protein: CASSSNDRVHGYTF.

This chain links TRBV19 with TRBJ2-6, with 8 bases matching TRBD2. The CDR3 is 18 amino acids. Germline values: CDR1 LNHDA, CDR2 SQIVND (reference sequence). With 5 bases clipped from V and 4 bases from J, the junction kept 13 bases outside the gene matches. CDR3 in amino acids: CASSHSAGGLIGANVLTF. The CDR3 DNA reads as TGTGCCAGTAGTCATTCGGCGGGAGGACTAATCGGGGCCAACGTCCTGACTTTC. Drawing the rest from reference TRBV19 and TRBJ2-6, the complete variable domain is DGGITQSPKYLFRKEGQNVTLSCEQNLNHDAMYWYRQDPGQGLRLIYYSQIVNDFQKGDIAEGYSVSREKKESFPLTVTSAQKNPTAFYLCASSHSAGGLIGANVLTFGAGSRLTVL.

This clone showed up just once. The V gene is TRBV10-2, the J gene TRBJ2-3; 11 bases map to TRBD2. This CDR3 spans 12 amino acids. Looked up from germline, CDR1 is WSHSY and CDR2 is SAAADI. This chain's CDR3 is CATSGVTDTQYF. The CDR3 bases are TGCGCGACTAGCGGGGTCACAGATACGCAGTATTTT.

The sample holds one count of this clone. The J gene is TRBJ1-1, the V gene TRBV19; possible D gene TRBD1, 6 bases. The V and J ends lost 6 bases and 3 bases respectively, with 17 bases between them. The CDR3 has 15 residues. CDR1 and CDR2 from the germline V gene are LNHDA and SQIVND (reference sequence). DNA for the CDR3: TGTGCCAGTAGGACCGAGGCAGGGGTGGACACTGAAGCTTTCTTT. Translated: CASRTEAGVDTEAFF.

The rearrangement uses TRBV30 and TRBJ1-1; maybe TRBD1 (5 bases). V was pared by 3 bases and J by 1 base, with 9 bases between. The CDR3 consists of 13 residues. Germline values: CDR1 GTSNPN, CDR2 SVGIG (reference sequence). The CDR3 is CAWSGGGNTEAFF. In nucleotides, the CDR3 is TGTGCCTGGAGCGGGGGGGGGAACACTGAAGCTTTCTTT.

The genes are TRBV27 and TRBJ2-7, with 14 nucleotides matching TRBD2. There are 18 residues in the CDR3. The germline V gene encodes CDR1 MNHEY and CDR2 SMNVEV (reference sequence). V lost 6 bases to trimming and J lost 4 bases; unmatched junction nucleotides: 14. The CDR3 is CASRAAGLAGEVGYEQYF. The CDR3 DNA reads TGTGCCAGCAGGGCAGCGGGACTAGCGGGAGAGGTCGGGTACGAGCAGTACTTC.

This chain joins TRBV20-1 and TRBJ1-2, with 8 bases lining up with TRBD1. The CDR3 sequence is 11 residues long. CDR1 is DFQATT, CDR2 SNEGSKA, per germline (reference sequence). J lost 6 bases, V lost 6 bases, and 3 bases had no gene match. The CDR3 loop is CSATTGDGYTF. DNA of the CDR3: TGCAGTGCCACGACAGGGGATGGCTACACCTTC.

V is TRBV9 and J is TRBJ1-6; 7 bases map to TRBD1. The ends lost 1 base at V and 7 bases at J; junction bases unmatched: 2. The germline V gene encodes CDR1 SGDLS and CDR2 YYNGEE. The CDR3 contains 14 residues. As DNA, the CDR3 is TGTGCCAGCAGCGTAACAGGGGTAAATTCACCCCTCCACTTT. Translated, it gives CASSVTGVNSPLHF.

This clone was found once. The chain couples TRBV5-1 to TRBJ2-2, with 8 bases fitting TRBD2. The CDR3 is 16 residues long. The germline V gene has CDR1 SGHRS and CDR2 YFSETQ. V gave up 3 bases and J gave up 4 bases; unmatched junction bases: 8. CDR3 protein: CASSSEVAGLTGELFF. The DNA of the CDR3 is TGCGCCAGCAGCTCTGAGGTAGCGGGGCTCACCGGGGAGCTGTTTTTT.

This clone was counted once. The chain is built from TRBV9 and TRBJ1-1; D not certain. The length of the CDR3 is 14 residues. Germline CDR1 and CDR2: SGDLS and YYNGEE. V lost 0 bases and J 5 bases, leaving 11 bases between the germline ends. As DNA, the CDR3 is TGTGCCAGCAGCGTAGTAGGGAGTGAGACTGAAGCTTTCTTT. Amino acid sequence: CASSVVGSETEAFF. The variable domain in full, with the rest retrieved from reference TRBV9 and TRBJ1-1, is DSGVTQTPKHLITATGQRVTLRCSPRSGDLSVYWYQQSLDQGLQFLIQYYNGEERAKGNILERFSAQQFPDLHSELNLSSLELGDSALYFCASSVVGSETEAFFGQGTRLTVV.

This sequence joins TRBV30 and TRBJ1-1, with D maybe TRBD1 (5 bases). CDR1 GTSNPN and CDR2 SVGIG come from the germline V gene (reference sequence). The CDR3 spans 16 residues. V was shortened by 2 bases and J by 0 bases, with 16 bases between the two germline ends. CDR3: CAWSLGGATMNTEAFF. DNA of the CDR3: TGTGCCTGGAGTCTGGGAGGGGCGACGATGAACACTGAAGCTTTCTTT. Together with reference TRBV30 and TRBJ1-1, the CDR3 gives the full variable domain: SQTIHQWPATLVQPVGSPLSLECTVEGTSNPNLYWYRQAAGRGLQLLFYSVGIGQISSEVPQNLSASRPQDRQFILSSKKLLLSDSGFYLCAWSLGGATMNTEAFFGQGTRLTVV.

This sequence joins TRBV27 and TRBJ2-7, with a possible D match to TRBD2 (5 bases). The CDR3 has 16 amino acids. V dropped 5 bases and J dropped 3 bases, with 20 bases sitting between them. Germline assignment: CDR1 MNHEY and CDR2 SMNVEV (reference sequence). CDR3 residues: CASSILSRGTYYEQYF. The DNA for the CDR3 is TGTGCCAGCAGTATCCTTTCCCGGGGAACGTACTACGAGCAGTACTTC.

J is TRBJ1-2 and V is TRBV19; D might be TRBD1 (6 bases). The CDR3 has 13 amino acids. Deletions cut 6 bases from V and 8 bases from J, with 16 bases between. The germline V gene has CDR1 LNHDA and CDR2 SQIVND (reference sequence). The CDR3 sequence: CASRTEDSYGYTF. The CDR3 DNA is TGTGCCAGTAGGACAGAGGACAGTTACGGCTACACCTTC.

The V call is TRBV5-4, the J call TRBJ1-2; TRBD1 aligns across 8 bases. J was trimmed by 4 bases and V by 3 bases; bases with no gene match: 8. CDR1 is SGHNT, CDR2 YYREEE, per germline (reference sequence). CDR3 length: 15 residues. In DNA, the CDR3 is TGTGCCAGCAGCTACCCCGGGACAGGTAGCTATGGCTACACCTTC. It codes for CASSYPGTGSYGYTF.

This chain joins TRBV6-1 and TRBJ2-5; D ambiguous. The CDR3 covers 14 residues. From germline, CDR1 is MNHNS and CDR2 SASEGT. V was trimmed by 4 bases and J by 2 bases, leaving 11 bases between them. CDR3 amino acids: CASSVGSIQETQYF. CDR3 in DNA: TGTGCCAGCAGTGTTGGCAGTATACAAGAGACCCAGTACTTC.

V gene TRBV7-2 combines with J gene TRBJ2-3; 9 bases align to TRBD2. Losses at the gene ends were 1 base for V and 1 base for J; bases not matched to a gene: 3. Looked up from germline, CDR1 is SGHTA and CDR2 is FQGNSA. The CDR3 runs 16 residues. The CDR3 is CASSLGLAGRTDTQYF. CDR3 DNA: TGTGCCAGCAGCTTAGGTCTAGCGGGACGCACAGATACGCAGTATTTT. The variable domain in full, with the rest retrieved from reference TRBV7-2 and TRBJ2-3, is GAGVSQSPSNKVTEKGKDVELRCDPISGHTALYWYRQSLGQGLEFLIYFQGNSAPDKSGLPSDRFSAERTGGSVSTLTIQRTQQEDSAVYLCASSLGLAGRTDTQYFGPGTRLTVL.